The clone carrying this T cell receptor beta chain appeared a few times. As yet, its antigen is unknown. This entry is derived from a study of identical twins. Study findings and constraints: Analyses based on zero insertions could be partly confounded by invariant MAIT and iNKT cells. Sharing of beta out-of-frame sequences by twins showed a weaker excess.

Looked up from germline, CDR1 is LGHDT and CDR2 is YNNKEL (reference sequence). Trimming cost V 0 bases and J 6 bases, with 17 bases left between them. The CDR3 runs to 17 residues. TCRdb processed the 5' RACE reads anew with MiXCR; each CDR3 protein has one entry. Of fewer than 650,000 distinct CDR3 sequences in the sample, roughly 7.2% were seen once. These same records also appear under a second study, on yellow fever vaccine responses in identical twins.

This TCR derives from a woman aged 18-30 years in good health. This chain joins TRBV3-1 and TRBJ2-2, with a tentative D call TRBD1 (6 bases). Sequenced: PBMCs. The CDR3 DNA reads TGTGCCAGCAGCCAAGACCGAACAGGGAAAAGGGCCGGGGAGCTGTTTTTT. This sequence encodes CASSQDRTGKRAGELFF.